Presented here are 28 T cell receptor beta chains from one specimen sequenced in a study of PD-L1 blockade in urothelial cancer. The method was immunoSEQ multiplex PCR; TCRdb's version includes in-frame clones alone and lacks a portion of them. The table lists fewer than 65,000 clones, approximately 80% of them singletons. Time point indicated: pretreatment peripheral blood. The source material was PBMCs, sampled around atezolizumab (anti-PD-L1) treatment. These receptors were obtained from a man in his 70s with urothelial cancer.

The chain combines TRBV18 with TRBJ2-6; D is undetermined. The ends were cut back, 5 bases at V and 0 bases at J, with 5 bases in the middle. Per the germline V gene, CDR1 is KGHSH and CDR2 is LQKENI. The CDR3 has 14 residues. As DNA, the CDR3 is TGTGCCAGCTCAGCAGACTCTGGGGCCAACGTCCTGACTTTC. Protein sequence: CASSADSGANVLTF.

The chain couples TRBV5-1 to TRBJ2-1, with D unclear. This CDR3 spans 15 amino acids. V lost 4 bases and J 0 bases, leaving 11 bases between the germline ends. Germline loops: CDR1 SGHRS, CDR2 YFSETQ. The CDR3 spells CASSPSGGSYNEQFF. CDR3 bases: TGCGCCAGCAGCCCTTCCGGCGGCTCCTACAATGAGCAGTTCTTC.

V is TRBV4-3 and J is TRBJ2-1; 16 bases are a match to TRBD2. The CDR3 covers 21 residues. J was trimmed by 12 bases and V by 0 bases; bases with no gene match: 20. Germline V gene lookup returns CDR1 LGHNA and CDR2 YSLEER. As DNA, the CDR3 is TGCGCCAGCAGCCAAGATCAATTTTCGGGACTAGCGGGAGGGCCGCTCGGGGGGCAGTTCTTC. Translation: CASSQDQFSGLAGGPLGGQFF.

The J gene is TRBJ2-7, the V gene TRBV13, with TRBD2 identical over 13 bases. This CDR3 is 19 amino acids long. Germline V gene lookup returns CDR1 PRHDT and CDR2 FYEKMQ (reference sequence). Unmatched junction bases numbered 13, after V lost 5 bases and J lost 0 bases. This CDR3 reads CASSPEGLAGAEISYEQYF. CDR3 DNA sequence: TGTGCCAGCAGCCCCGAAGGACTAGCGGGAGCCGAGATCTCCTACGAGCAGTACTTC.

CDR3 residues: CASSDRNYEQYF. The CDR3, as DNA: TGTGCCAGCAGTGACAGGAACTACGAGCAGTACTTC. The chain recombines TRBV2 with TRBJ2-7; unclear D gene. CDR1 and CDR2 (germline): SNHLY, FYNNEI. The CDR3 is 12 amino acids. Trimming stripped 3 bases from V and 3 bases from J, with 6 bases between. Using reference TRBV2 and TRBJ2-7 for the parts outside the CDR3, the full variable domain is EPEVTQTPSHQVTQMGQEVILRCVPISNHLYFYWYRQILGQKVEFLVSFYNNEISEKSEIFDDQFSVERPDGSNFTLKIRSTKLEDSAMYFCASSDRNYEQYFGPGTRLTVT.

This chain joins TRBV5-1 and TRBJ2-7; D is possibly TRBD2 (5 bases). Germline V CDR1 and CDR2: SGHRS, YFSETQ. The CDR3 is 15 residues long. The germline V and J ends were trimmed by 1 base and 3 bases, with 14 bases remaining between them. The CDR3: CASSLRSSGIYEQYF. The CDR3 nucleotides are TGCGCCAGCAGCTTGCGAAGCTCGGGAATCTACGAGCAGTACTTC.

V is TRBV10-3 and J is TRBJ2-2, with 8 bases aligning to TRBD1. The CDR3 sequence is 13 residues long. With V trimmed by 11 bases and J by 6 bases, 8 bases remained unmatched. The germline gives CDR1 ENHRY, CDR2 SYGVKD. In nucleotides, the CDR3 is TGTGCCTCCCGGGACAGGAGTCCCGGGGAGCTGTTTTTT. Protein: CASRDRSPGELFF.

The rearrangement uses TRBV28 and TRBJ1-2; a weak D match, TRBD1 (6 bases). Trimming pared 5 bases from V and 8 bases from J, leaving 21 bases between. CDR1 and CDR2 (germline): MDHEN, SYDVKM. The CDR3 sequence is 15 residues long. DNA for the CDR3: TGTGCCAGCAGTCTCACTATCGGGGGGCGCCGAGGCTACACCTTC. Residues: CASSLTIGGRRGYTF.

This rearrangement joins TRBV28 to TRBJ1-3, with 9 bases fitting TRBD1. Germline loops: CDR1 MDHEN, CDR2 SYDVKM. The V segment lost 3 bases and the J segment 2 bases; nucleotides outside the gene matches: 5. CDR3 size: 16 residues. The CDR3 is CASSFIGTGPGNTIYF. The CDR3 DNA sequence: TGTGCCAGCAGTTTTATCGGGACAGGGCCTGGAAACACCATATATTTT. Full variable domain (missing parts from reference TRBV28 and TRBJ1-3): DVKVTQSSRYLVKRTGEKVFLECVQDMDHENMFWYRQDPGLGLRLIYFSYDVKMKEKGDIPEGYSVSREKKERFSLILESASTNQTSMYLCASSFIGTGPGNTIYFGEGSWLTVV.

The rearrangement joins TRBV20-1 to TRBJ1-1, with D possibly TRBD1 on 5 matching bases. This CDR3 has 11 amino acids. V was trimmed by 5 bases and J by 5 bases, leaving 9 bases between them. Germline V CDR1 and CDR2: DFQATT, SNEGSKA (reference sequence). CDR3 amino acids: CSAETGTEAFF. In nucleotides, the CDR3 is TGCAGTGCTGAAACAGGAACTGAAGCTTTCTTT.

This chain links TRBV4-3 with TRBJ1-2, with 9 positions matching TRBD1. The germline V gene encodes CDR1 LGHNA and CDR2 YSLEER. The V gene end was trimmed by 1 base and the J gene end by 4 bases; junction bases not matched to a gene: 7. CDR3 length equals 16 residues. The CDR3 sequence: CASSQGVTGGGYGYTF. The CDR3 DNA follows: TGCGCCAGCAGCCAAGGCGTTACAGGGGGCGGCTATGGCTACACCTTC.

The genes are TRBV9 and TRBJ2-2; no definite D call. V was shortened by 0 bases and J by 1 base, with 7 bases between the two germline ends. Germline V CDR1 and CDR2: SGDLS, YYNGEE. The CDR3 is 15 residues long. CDR3 bases: TGTGCCAGCAGCGTAGGTAGTGTGAACACCGGGGAGCTGTTTTTT. The encoded protein is CASSVGSVNTGELFF.

The rearrangement links TRBV5-6 to TRBJ2-7; the D gene is possibly TRBD2 (6 bases). V lost 4 bases, J lost 0 bases, and 8 bases lay in between. Germline assignment: CDR1 SGHDT and CDR2 YYEEEE. The CDR3 covers 13 residues. The CDR3 DNA sequence: TGTGCCAGCAGCGGGGAGGTCTCCTACGAGCAGTACTTC. It encodes CASSGEVSYEQYF.

This chain joins TRBV18 and TRBJ2-5, with 9 positions matching TRBD2. V gave up 2 bases and J gave up 2 bases; unmatched junction bases: 0. Per germline, CDR1 KGHSH and CDR2 LQKENI. The CDR3 is 14 residues long. The CDR3, as DNA: TGTGCCAGCTCACCAAGCGGGGGGCAAGAGACCCAGTACTTC. This sequence encodes CASSPSGGQETQYF. Looking up the rest from reference TRBV18 and TRBJ2-5 gives the full variable domain: NAGVMQNPRHLVRRRGQEARLRCSPMKGHSHVYWYRQLPEEGLKFMVYLQKENIIDESGMPKERFSAEFPKEGPSILRIQQVVRGDSAAYFCASSPSGGQETQYFGPGTRLLVL.

This clone was observed a handful of times. This rearrangement joins TRBV5-1 to TRBJ2-2; the D is unclear. CDR1 is SGHRS and CDR2 is YFSETQ in the germline V gene. Trimming removed 0 bases from V and 3 bases from J, with 9 bases in between. This CDR3 has 15 residues. DNA of the CDR3: TGCGCCAGCAGCTTGGTGACACCGGACACCGGGGAGCTGTTTTTT. This encodes CASSLVTPDTGELFF.

This clone has just one count. The CDR3 loop reads CASSSTLGSSYEQYF. The DNA for the CDR3 is TGTGCCAGCAGCTCCACCCTTGGCAGCTCCTACGAGCAGTACTTC. The rearrangement uses TRBV7-2 and TRBJ2-7; D remains unclear. Trimming stripped 4 bases from V and 0 bases from J, with 13 bases between. In germline, CDR1 is SGHTA, CDR2 FQGNSA. This CDR3 has 15 residues.

Concerning this clone: A junction boundary mismatches the germline segment, possibly from a read error. The J gene is TRBJ2-3, the V gene TRBV6-5, with 9 nucleotides matching TRBD1. This CDR3 comprises 11 residues. Per the germline V gene, CDR1 is MNHEY and CDR2 is SVGAGI. CDR3 loop: CASSGGTGINF. The CDR3 DNA follows: TGTGCCAGCAGTGGGGGGACAGGGATCAATTTT.

The chain recombines TRBV6-5 with TRBJ2-1; 7 bases agree with TRBD2. Germline-derived CDR1 and CDR2 are MNHEY and SVGAGI. The CDR3 extends over 15 amino acids. Unmatched junction bases numbered 9, after V lost 6 bases and J lost 4 bases. The CDR3 is CASRPGLKVYNEQFF. CDR3 sequence (DNA): TGTGCCAGCAGGCCGGGACTAAAAGTTTACAATGAGCAGTTCTTC.

In its sample, this clone was seen once. This chain links TRBV7-9 with TRBJ1-3, with D perhaps matching TRBD1 (6 bases). V was trimmed by 6 bases and J by 3 bases, leaving 12 bases between them. The CDR3 runs to 14 residues. The germline CDR1 and CDR2 sequences are SEHNR and FQNEAQ (reference sequence). In DNA, the CDR3 is TGTGCCAGCAGTTCCGGACAGTATGGAAACACCATATATTTT. It specifies CASSSGQYGNTIYF. Filled out from reference TRBV7-9 and TRBJ1-3, the complete variable domain reads DTGVSQNPRHKITKRGQNVTFRCDPISEHNRLYWYRQTLGQGPEFLTYFQNEAQLEKSRLLSDRFSAERPKGSFSTLEIQRTEQGDSAMYLCASSSGQYGNTIYFGEGSWLTVV.

The chain is built from TRBV6-1 and TRBJ2-1; 7 positions match TRBD1. CDR1 is MNHNS, CDR2 SASEGT, per germline. V lost 6 bases and J lost 3; bases outside the gene matches: 8. This CDR3 region has 15 residues. The CDR3 is CASSDRQGVYNEQFF. In DNA, the CDR3 is TGTGCCAGCAGCGATAGACAGGGCGTCTACAATGAGCAGTTCTTC.

The V call is TRBV28, the J call TRBJ2-2; D might be TRBD1 (6 bases). Per the germline V gene, CDR1 is MDHEN and CDR2 is SYDVKM. The CDR3 has 15 residues. V shed 7 bases and J shed 11 bases, with 23 bases lying between them. CDR3 in amino acids: CASTLRQVGSFELFF. In DNA form, the CDR3 reads TGTGCCAGCACCCTTCGACAGGTTGGGTCTTTCGAGCTGTTTTTT.

The chain has TRBV11-3 and TRBJ2-7; D possibly corresponds to TRBD1 (6 bases). The CDR3 contains 16 residues. The germline V gene encodes CDR1 SGHNT and CDR2 YENEEA. V was cut by 5 bases and J by 2 bases, with 19 bases left in between. In DNA form, the CDR3 reads TGTGCCAGCAGCCCGTCCCGAACAGGGATCGCCTACGAGCAGTACTTC. The encoded protein is CASSPSRTGIAYEQYF.

The genes are TRBV6-4 and TRBJ2-7, with TRBD1 identical over 7 bases. The CDR3 is 14 residues long. V trimming: 6 bases; J trimming: 0 bases; junction bases outside the gene matches: 5. Looked up from germline, CDR1 is MRHNA and CDR2 is SNTAGT. The DNA for the CDR3 is TGTGCCAGCAGCGAAGGGGACAGCTCCTACGAGCAGTACTTC. This gives the protein CASSEGDSSYEQYF.

The chain uses TRBV2 and TRBJ2-1; 7 bases align to TRBD1. V shed 5 bases, J shed 5 bases, and the junction held 6 bases outside the gene matches. The CDR3 spans 14 residues. CDR1 SNHLY and CDR2 FYNNEI come from the germline V gene. The CDR3, as DNA: TGTGCCAGCAGTCCCCGGACAGGTGACAATGAGCAGTTCTTC. It yields the protein CASSPRTGDNEQFF. The complete variable domain, with remaining parts taken from reference TRBV2 and TRBJ2-1, reads EPEVTQTPSHQVTQMGQEVILRCVPISNHLYFYWYRQILGQKVEFLVSFYNNEISEKSEIFDDQFSVERPDGSNFTLKIRSTKLEDSAMYFCASSPRTGDNEQFFGPGTRLTVL.

CDR3 in DNA: TGTGCCAGCAGCACATCGGGATTTGGACAGGGATTCAATCAGCCCCAGCATTTT. It yields the protein CASSTSGFGQGFNQPQHF. The chain has TRBV21-1 and TRBJ1-5; TRBD1 reflects the table's D call only, with no check against the DNA. TRBV21-1 is annotated as a pseudogene. The CDR3 runs 18 residues.

CDR3 in DNA: TGTGCCTGGAGTGTACGAGGGTTCAATCAGCCCCAGCATTTT. This sequence encodes CAWSVRGFNQPQHF. V usage is TRBV30 and J usage is TRBJ1-5, with D unclear. CDR3 length equals 14 residues. In germline, CDR1 is GTSNPN, CDR2 SVGIG (reference sequence). V lost 0 bases to trimming and J lost 3 bases, with 9 bases between them.

J is TRBJ2-2 and V is TRBV7-8; no definite D call. In germline, CDR1 is SGHVS, CDR2 FQNEAQ. Trimming removed 3 bases at V and 4 bases at J, with 12 bases between. CDR3 length: 15 residues. The CDR3 nucleotides read TGTGCCAGCAGCTTCGCTGAGTACGGCACCGGGGAGCTGTTTTTT. It translates to CASSFAEYGTGELFF.

This clone was seen just once. This sequence joins TRBV7-8 and TRBJ1-3; the match to TRBD1 covers 11 bases. Germline V lookup: CDR1 SGHVS, CDR2 FQNEAQ. With V trimmed by 4 bases and J by 0 bases, 5 bases remained unmatched. This CDR3 contains 17 residues. CDR3 bases: TGTGCCAGCAGCTCCGGGACAGGGGGATCCTCTGGAAACACCATATATTTT. Translation gives CASSSGTGGSSGNTIYF.